Listed below are T cell receptor beta chains from one sample, sequenced in a study of long-term antiretroviral therapy in people with HIV. The protocol was immunoSEQ multiplex PCR, while the TCRdb copy is restricted to in-frame clones and leaves out a portion. The data show about 42,000 clones, approximately 86% seen once. The specimen was unsorted PBMCs, collected 0.1 years before starting antiretroviral therapy. The receptors stem from a woman between 50 and 59 years old with HIV. CDR3s leave out the opening cysteine and the closing phenylalanine or tryptophan. Part of the rows lack a size; the others show once, few, many or a class for expanded clones.

V | size | length | CDR3
TRBV5-1 | . | 14 | ASSLARGESTDTQY
TRBV10-3 | . | 11 | AISRGGQETQY
TRBV12-2 | . | 13 | ASRLDQTANYGYT
TRBV14 | . | 13 | ASSQRESRGNEQF
TRBV14 | . | 13 | ASSQGGLVGETQY
TRBV27 | once | 11 | ASSLRGPGELF
TRBV5-1 | . | 11 | ASKEENRGMAF
TRBV2 | . | 11 | ASVLGENTEAF
TRBV11-2 | . | 13 | ASSLALDNSYEQY
TRBV4-1 | once | 12 | ASSQDIGGYEQY
TRBV5-4 | once | 16 | ASSLGGGTGLGYARYT
TRBV5-1 | . | 14 | ASSLDPGVTGNTIY
TRBV18 | . | 13 | ASSPPGLAGETQY
TRBV5-4 | . | 13 | ASSLGGGKDQPQH
TRBV7-2 | . | 12 | ASRETGLLQPQH
TRBV15 | . | 11 | ATSGLSGQEAF
TRBV4-3 | . | 14 | ASSLRPGGTNTEAF
TRBV19 | . | 12 | ASKNLPSTDTQY
TRBV28 | . | 10 | ASSPLNYGYT
TRBV30 | . | 13 | AWSVWGAGTDTQY
TRBV4-2 | . | 9 | ASSQEQGYT
TRBV7-3 | . | 12 | ASSNLAGGREQY
TRBV18 | . | 11 | ASSPVLSGTQY
TRBV4-2 | . | 13 | ASSQVVSMNTEAF
TRBV7-2 | . | 12 | ASSLNPLPYEQY
TRBV5-1 | few | 12 | ASGQGRDNSPLH
TRBV4-3 | . | 14 | ASSQESGGNTDTQY